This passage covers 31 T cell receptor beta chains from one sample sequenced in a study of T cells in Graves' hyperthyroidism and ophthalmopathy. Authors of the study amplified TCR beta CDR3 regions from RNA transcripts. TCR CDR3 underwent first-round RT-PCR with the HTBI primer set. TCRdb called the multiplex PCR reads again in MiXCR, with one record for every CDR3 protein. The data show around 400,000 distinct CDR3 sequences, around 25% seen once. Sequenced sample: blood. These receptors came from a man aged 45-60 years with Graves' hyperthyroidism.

The CDR3 region has the DNA TGCAGTGCTACTGTTGCGGGACAAGAGACCCAGTACTTC. Translating gives CSATVAGQETQYF. The rearrangement links TRBV20-1 to TRBJ2-5, with D perhaps TRBD2 (6 bases). The CDR3 runs to 13 residues. In germline, CDR1 is DFQATT, CDR2 SNEGSKA (reference sequence). The ends were cut back, 4 bases at V and 2 bases at J, with 11 bases in the middle.

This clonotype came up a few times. The CDR3, as DNA: TGTGCCAGCAGTTACTCGGTCCGGGACAACTATGGCTACACCTTC. Translating gives CASSYSVRDNYGYTF. The chain combines TRBV6-6 with TRBJ1-2; TRBD1 might be the D (5 bases). Trimming removed 0 bases from V and 2 bases from J, with 10 bases in between. The CDR3 runs to 15 residues. The germline CDR1 and CDR2 sequences are MNHNY and SVGAGI (reference sequence).

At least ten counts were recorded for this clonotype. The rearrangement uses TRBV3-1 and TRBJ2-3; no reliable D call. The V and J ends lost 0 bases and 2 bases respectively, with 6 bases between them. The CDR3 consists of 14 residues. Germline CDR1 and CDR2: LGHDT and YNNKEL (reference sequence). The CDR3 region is CASSQDHPTDTQYF. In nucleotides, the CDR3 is TGTGCCAGCAGCCAAGACCACCCCACAGATACGCAGTATTTT.

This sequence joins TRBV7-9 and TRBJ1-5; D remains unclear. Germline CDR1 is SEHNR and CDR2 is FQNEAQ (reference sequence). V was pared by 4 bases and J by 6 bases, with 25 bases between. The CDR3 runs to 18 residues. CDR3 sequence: CASSSTERAGRGVQPQHF. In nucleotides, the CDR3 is TGTGCCAGCAGCTCCACGGAGAGGGCAGGCCGGGGAGTTCAGCCCCAGCATTTT.

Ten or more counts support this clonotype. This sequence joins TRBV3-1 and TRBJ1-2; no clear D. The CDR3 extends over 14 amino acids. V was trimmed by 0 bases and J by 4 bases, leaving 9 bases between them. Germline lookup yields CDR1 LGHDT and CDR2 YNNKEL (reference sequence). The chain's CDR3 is CASSQDRTGYGYTF. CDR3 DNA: TGTGCCAGCAGCCAAGATAGGACCGGCTATGGCTACACCTTC.

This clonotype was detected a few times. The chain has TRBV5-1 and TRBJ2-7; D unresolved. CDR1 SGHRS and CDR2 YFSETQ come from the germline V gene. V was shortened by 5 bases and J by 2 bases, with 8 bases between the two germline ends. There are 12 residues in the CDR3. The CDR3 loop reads CASRSKTYEQYF. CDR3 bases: TGCGCCAGCAGGTCCAAAACCTACGAGCAGTACTTC.

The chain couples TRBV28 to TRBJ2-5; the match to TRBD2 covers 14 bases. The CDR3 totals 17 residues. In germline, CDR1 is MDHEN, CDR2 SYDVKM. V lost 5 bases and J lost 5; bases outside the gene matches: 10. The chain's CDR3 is CASSTGTSGSFWETQYF. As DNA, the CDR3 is TGTGCCAGCAGTACGGGGACTAGCGGGAGCTTTTGGGAGACCCAGTACTTC.

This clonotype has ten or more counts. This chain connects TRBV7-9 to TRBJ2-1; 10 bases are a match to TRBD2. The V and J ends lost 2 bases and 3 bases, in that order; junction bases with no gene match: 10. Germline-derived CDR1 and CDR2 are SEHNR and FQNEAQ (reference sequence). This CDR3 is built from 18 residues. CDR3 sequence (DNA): TGTGCCAGCAGCTTATCGGTCGGTGTAGCGGGGGGCTACAATGAGCAGTTCTTC. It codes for CASSLSVGVAGGYNEQFF.

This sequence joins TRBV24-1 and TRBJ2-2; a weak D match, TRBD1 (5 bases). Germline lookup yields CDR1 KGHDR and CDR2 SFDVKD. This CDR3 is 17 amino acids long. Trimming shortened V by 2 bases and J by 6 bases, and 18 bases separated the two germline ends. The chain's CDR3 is CATSDSSGPTVPGELFF. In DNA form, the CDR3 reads TGTGCCACCAGTGATTCGTCAGGGCCTACCGTTCCCGGGGAGCTGTTTTTT.

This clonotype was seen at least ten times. The CDR3 sequence is CASSLALAGGIQETQYF. The CDR3 nucleotides are TGTGCCAGCAGCTTAGCTCTAGCGGGAGGTATCCAAGAGACCCAGTACTTC. The chain carries TRBV7-2 and TRBJ2-5, with 11 bases that match TRBD2. With 0 bases clipped from V and 1 base from J, the junction kept 4 bases outside the gene matches. The length of the CDR3 is 17 residues. The germline gives CDR1 SGHTA, CDR2 FQGNSA.

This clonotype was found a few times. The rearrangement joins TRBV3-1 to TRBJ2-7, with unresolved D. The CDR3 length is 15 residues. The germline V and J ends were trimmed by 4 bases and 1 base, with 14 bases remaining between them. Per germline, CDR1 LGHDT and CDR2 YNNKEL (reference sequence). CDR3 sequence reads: CASSPPGAGSYEQYF. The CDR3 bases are TGTGCCAGCAGCCCCCCCGGAGCAGGTTCCTACGAGCAGTACTTC.

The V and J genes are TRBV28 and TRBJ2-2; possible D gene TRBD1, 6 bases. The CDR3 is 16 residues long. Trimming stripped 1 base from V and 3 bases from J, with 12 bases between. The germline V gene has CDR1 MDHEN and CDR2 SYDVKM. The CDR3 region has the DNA TGTGCCAGCAGTTTATTGCCGGGACATGACACCGGGGAGCTGTTTTTT. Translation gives CASSLLPGHDTGELFF.

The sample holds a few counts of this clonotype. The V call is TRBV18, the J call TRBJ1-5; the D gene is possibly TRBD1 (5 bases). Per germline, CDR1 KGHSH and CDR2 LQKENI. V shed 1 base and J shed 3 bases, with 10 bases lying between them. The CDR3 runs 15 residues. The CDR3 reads CASSPQRDLNQPQHF. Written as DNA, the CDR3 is TGTGCCAGCTCACCACAAAGGGACCTCAATCAGCCCCAGCATTTT. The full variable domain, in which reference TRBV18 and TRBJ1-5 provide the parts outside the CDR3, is NAGVMQNPRHLVRRRGQEARLRCSPMKGHSHVYWYRQLPEEGLKFMVYLQKENIIDESGMPKERFSAEFPKEGPSILRIQQVVRGDSAAYFCASSPQRDLNQPQHFGDGTRLSIL.

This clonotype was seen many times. CDR3: CASRLTSGRAPDTQYF. CDR3 nucleotide sequence: TGTGCCAGCAGACTGACTAGCGGGAGGGCCCCAGATACGCAGTATTTT. This chain connects TRBV6-1 to TRBJ2-3, with 14 positions matching TRBD2. CDR1 is MNHNS, CDR2 SASEGT, per germline. The CDR3 runs to 16 residues. V gave up 6 bases and J gave up 4 bases; unmatched junction bases: 6.

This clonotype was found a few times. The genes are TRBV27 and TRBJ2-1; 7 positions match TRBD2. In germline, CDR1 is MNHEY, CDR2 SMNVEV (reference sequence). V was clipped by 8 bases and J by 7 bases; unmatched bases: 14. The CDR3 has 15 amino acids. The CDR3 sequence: CASRSLAVFGNEQFF. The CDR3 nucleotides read TGTGCCAGCCGTTCGCTAGCGGTATTCGGTAATGAGCAGTTCTTC.

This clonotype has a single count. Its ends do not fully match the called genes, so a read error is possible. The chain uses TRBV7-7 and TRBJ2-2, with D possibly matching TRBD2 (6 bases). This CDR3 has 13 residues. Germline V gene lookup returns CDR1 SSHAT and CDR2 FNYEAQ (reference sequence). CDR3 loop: CASSLRESGELFF. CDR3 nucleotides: TGTGCTAGCAGCTTACGGGAGTCCGGGGAGCTGTTTTTT.

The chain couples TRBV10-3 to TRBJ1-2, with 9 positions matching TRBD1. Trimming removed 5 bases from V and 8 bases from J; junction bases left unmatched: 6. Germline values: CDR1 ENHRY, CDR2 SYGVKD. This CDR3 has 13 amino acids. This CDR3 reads CAISTGTGRGYTF. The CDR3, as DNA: TGTGCCATCAGTACCGGGACAGGGCGCGGCTACACCTTC.

CDR3: CASSLDGRGTTDYGYTF. The CDR3 coding sequence is TGCGCCAGCAGCTTGGATGGCAGGGGGACGACTGACTATGGCTACACCTTC. This chain uses TRBV5-1 with TRBJ1-2; 7 bases match TRBD1. V gave up 0 bases and J gave up 3 bases; unmatched junction bases: 11. The CDR3 runs to 17 residues. In germline, CDR1 is SGHRS, CDR2 YFSETQ.

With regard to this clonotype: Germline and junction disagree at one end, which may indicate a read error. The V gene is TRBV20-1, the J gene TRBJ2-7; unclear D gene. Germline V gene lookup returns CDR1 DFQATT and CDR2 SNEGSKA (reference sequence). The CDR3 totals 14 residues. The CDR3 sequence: CSAMVGEPPYEQHF. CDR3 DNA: TGCAGTGCTATGGTCGGAGAACCCCCCTACGAGCAGCACTTC.

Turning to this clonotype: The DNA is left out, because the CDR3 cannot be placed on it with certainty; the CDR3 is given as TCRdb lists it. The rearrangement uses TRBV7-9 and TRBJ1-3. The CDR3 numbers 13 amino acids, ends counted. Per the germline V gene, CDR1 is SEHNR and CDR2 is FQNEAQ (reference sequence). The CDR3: CASSQYFGNTIYF.

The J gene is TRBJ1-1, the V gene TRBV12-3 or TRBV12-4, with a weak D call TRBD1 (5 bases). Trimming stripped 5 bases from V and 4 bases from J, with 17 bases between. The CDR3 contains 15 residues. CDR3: CASSEKGITSTEAFF. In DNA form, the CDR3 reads TGTGCCAGCAGTGAGAAGGGGATTACGAGCACTGAAGCTTTCTTT.

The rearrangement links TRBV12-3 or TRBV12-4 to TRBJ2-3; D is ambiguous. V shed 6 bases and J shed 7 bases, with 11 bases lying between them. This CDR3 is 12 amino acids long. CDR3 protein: CASSPDRYTQYF. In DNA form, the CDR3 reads TGTGCCAGCAGCCCGGACCGCTATACGCAGTATTTT.

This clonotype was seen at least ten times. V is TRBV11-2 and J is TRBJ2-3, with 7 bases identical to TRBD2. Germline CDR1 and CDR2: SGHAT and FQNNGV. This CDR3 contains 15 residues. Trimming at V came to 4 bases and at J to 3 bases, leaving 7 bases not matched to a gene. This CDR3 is CASSSLGGITDTQYF. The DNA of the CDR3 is TGTGCCAGCAGCTCCCTCGGGGGGATAACAGATACGCAGTATTTT.

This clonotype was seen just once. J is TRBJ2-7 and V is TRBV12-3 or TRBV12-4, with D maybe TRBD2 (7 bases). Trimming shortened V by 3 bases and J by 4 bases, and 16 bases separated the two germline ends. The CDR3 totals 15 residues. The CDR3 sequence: CASSFRRGAKYEQYF. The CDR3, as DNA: TGTGCCAGCAGTTTTCGACGGGGGGCCAAGTACGAGCAGTACTTC.

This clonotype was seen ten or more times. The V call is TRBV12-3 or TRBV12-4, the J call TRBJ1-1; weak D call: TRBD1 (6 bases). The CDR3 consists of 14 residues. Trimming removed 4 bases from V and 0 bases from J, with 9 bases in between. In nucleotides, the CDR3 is TGTGCCAGCAGTTGGGACACCATGAACACTGAAGCTTTCTTT. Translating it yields CASSWDTMNTEAFF.

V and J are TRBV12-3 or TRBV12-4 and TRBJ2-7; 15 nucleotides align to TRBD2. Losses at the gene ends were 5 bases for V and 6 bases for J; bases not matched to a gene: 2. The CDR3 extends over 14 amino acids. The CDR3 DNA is TGTGCCAGCAGTAAGGGACTAGCGGGAGGCGAGCAGTACTTC. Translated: CASSKGLAGGEQYF.

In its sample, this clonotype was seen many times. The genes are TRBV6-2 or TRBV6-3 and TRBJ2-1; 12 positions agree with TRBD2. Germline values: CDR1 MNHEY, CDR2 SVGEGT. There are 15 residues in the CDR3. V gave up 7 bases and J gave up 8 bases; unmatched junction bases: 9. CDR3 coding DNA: TGTGCCAGCAACCTACTAGCGGGAGGAAGCGATGAGCAGTTCTTC. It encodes CASNLLAGGSDEQFF.

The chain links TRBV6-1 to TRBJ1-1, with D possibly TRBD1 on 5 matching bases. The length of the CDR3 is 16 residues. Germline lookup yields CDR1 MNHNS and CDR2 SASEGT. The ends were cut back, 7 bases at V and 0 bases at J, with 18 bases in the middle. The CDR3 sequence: CASNKPGRPMNTEAFF. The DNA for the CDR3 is TGTGCCAGCAACAAACCGGGGCGTCCCATGAACACTGAAGCTTTCTTT.

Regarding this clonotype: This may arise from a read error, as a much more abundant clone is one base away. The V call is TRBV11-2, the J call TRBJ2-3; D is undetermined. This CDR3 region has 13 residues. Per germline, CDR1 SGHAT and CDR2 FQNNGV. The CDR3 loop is CASSLFGTDAQYF. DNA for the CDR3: TGTGCCAGCAGCTTATTTGGCACAGATGCGCAGTATTTT.

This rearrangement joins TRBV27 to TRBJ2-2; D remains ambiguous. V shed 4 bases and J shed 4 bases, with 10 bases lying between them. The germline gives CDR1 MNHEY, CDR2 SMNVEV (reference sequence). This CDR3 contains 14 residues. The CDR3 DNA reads TGTGCCAGCAGTTGGGCGGCCCCCACCGGGGAGCTGTTTTTT. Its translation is CASSWAAPTGELFF.

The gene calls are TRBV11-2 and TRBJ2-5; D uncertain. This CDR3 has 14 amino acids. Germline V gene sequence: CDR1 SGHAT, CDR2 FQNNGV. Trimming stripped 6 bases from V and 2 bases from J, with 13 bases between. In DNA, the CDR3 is TGTGCCAGCAGACTTAGTGGTCTGCAAGAGACCCAGTACTTC. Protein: CASRLSGLQETQYF. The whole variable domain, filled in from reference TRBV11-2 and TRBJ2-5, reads EAGVAQSPRYKIIEKRQSVAFWCNPISGHATLYWYQQILGQGPKLLIQFQNNGVVDDSQLPKDRFSAERLKGVDSTLKIQPAKLEDSAVYLCASRLSGLQETQYFGPGTRLLVL.